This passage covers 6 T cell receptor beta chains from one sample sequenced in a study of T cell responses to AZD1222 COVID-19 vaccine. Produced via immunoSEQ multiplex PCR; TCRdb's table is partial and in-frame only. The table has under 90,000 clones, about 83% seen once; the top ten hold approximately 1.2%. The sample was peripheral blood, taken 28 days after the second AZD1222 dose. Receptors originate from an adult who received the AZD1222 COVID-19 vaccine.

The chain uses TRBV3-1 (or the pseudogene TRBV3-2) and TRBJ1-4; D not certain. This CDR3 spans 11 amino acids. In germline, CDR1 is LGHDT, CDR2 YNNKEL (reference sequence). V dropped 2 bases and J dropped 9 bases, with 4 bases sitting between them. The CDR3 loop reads CASSQSQKLFF. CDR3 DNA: TGTGCCAGCAGCCAAAGCCAAAAACTGTTTTTT.

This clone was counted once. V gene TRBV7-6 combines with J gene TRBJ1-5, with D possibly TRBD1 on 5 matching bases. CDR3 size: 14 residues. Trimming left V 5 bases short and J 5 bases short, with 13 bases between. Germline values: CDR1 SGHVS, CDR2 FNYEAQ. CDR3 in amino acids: CASSPGFGDQPQHF. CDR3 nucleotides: TGTGCCAGCAGCCCAGGGTTTGGGGATCAGCCCCAGCATTTT.

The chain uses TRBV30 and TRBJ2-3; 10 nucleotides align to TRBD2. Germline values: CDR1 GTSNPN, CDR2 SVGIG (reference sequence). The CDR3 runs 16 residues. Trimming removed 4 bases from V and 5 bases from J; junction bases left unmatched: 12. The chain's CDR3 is CAWTVGLAGVRDTQYF. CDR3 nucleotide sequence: TGTGCCTGGACCGTAGGGCTAGCGGGAGTTCGAGATACGCAGTATTTT. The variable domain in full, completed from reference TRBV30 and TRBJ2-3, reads SQTIHQWPATLVQPVGSPLSLECTVEGTSNPNLYWYRQAAGRGLQLLFYSVGIGQISSEVPQNLSASRPQDRQFILSSKKLLLSDSGFYLCAWTVGLAGVRDTQYFGPGTRLTVL.

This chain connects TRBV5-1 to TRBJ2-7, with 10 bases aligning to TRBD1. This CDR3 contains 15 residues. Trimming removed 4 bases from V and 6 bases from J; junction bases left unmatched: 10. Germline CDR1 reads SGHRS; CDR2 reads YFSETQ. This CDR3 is CASSASLGQGGEQYF. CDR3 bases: TGCGCCAGCAGCGCATCGTTAGGACAGGGGGGCGAGCAGTACTTC. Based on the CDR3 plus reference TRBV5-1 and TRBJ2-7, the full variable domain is KAGVTQTPRYLIKTRGQQVTLSCSPISGHRSVSWYQQTPGQGLQFLFEYFSETQRNKGNFPGRFSGRQFSNSRSEMNVSTLELGDSALYLCASSASLGQGGEQYFGPGTRLTVT.

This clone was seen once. The CDR3, as DNA: TGTGCCAGCAGGGATGATGGGTCAGGAGAGAATCAGCCCCAGCATTTT. Encoded protein: CASRDDGSGENQPQHF. The rearrangement joins TRBV28 to TRBJ1-5; D ambiguous. Germline V gives CDR1 MDHEN, CDR2 SYDVKM. The length of the CDR3 is 16 residues. V lost 6 bases and J 4 bases, leaving 19 bases between the germline ends.

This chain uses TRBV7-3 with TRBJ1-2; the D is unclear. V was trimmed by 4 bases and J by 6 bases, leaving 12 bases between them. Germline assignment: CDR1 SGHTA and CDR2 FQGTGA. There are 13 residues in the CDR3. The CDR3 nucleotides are TGTGCCAGCAGCTCTACCGACACGAATGGCTACACCTTC. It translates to CASSSTDTNGYTF.